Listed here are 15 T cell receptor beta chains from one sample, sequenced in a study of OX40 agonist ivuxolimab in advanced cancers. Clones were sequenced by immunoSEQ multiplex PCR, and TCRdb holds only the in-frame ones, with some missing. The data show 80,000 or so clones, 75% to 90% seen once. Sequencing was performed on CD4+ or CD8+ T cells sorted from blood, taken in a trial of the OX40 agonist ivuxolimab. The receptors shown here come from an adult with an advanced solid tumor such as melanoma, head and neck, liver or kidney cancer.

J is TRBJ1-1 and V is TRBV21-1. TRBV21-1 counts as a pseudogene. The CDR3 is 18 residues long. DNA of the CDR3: TGTGCCAGCAGCAAAGGAGGGGCAGGGGGAGGGATGAACACTGAAGCTTTCTTT. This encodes CASSKGGAGGGMNTEAFF.

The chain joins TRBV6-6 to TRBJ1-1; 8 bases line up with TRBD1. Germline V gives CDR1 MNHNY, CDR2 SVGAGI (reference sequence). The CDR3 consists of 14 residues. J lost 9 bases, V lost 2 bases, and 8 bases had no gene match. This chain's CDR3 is CASSYPTGELKAFF. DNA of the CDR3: TGTGCCAGCAGTTACCCGACAGGGGAACTGAAAGCTTTCTTT.

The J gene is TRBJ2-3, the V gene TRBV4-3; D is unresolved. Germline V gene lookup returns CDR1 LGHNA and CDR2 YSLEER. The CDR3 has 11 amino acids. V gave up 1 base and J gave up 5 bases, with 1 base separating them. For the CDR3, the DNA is TGCGCCAGCAGCCAAGGAGATACGCAGTATTTT. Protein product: CASSQGDTQYF.

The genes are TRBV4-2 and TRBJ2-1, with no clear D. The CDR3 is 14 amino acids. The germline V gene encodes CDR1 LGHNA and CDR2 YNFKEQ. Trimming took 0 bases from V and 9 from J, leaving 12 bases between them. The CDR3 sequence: CASSQEMSGIEQFF. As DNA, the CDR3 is TGTGCCAGCAGCCAAGAGATGTCGGGTATTGAGCAGTTCTTC.

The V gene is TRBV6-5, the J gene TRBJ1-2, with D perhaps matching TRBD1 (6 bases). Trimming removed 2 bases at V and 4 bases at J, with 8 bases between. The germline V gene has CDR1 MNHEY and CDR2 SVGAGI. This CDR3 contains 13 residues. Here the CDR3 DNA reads TGTGCCAGCAGTTACGGGACACTCTATGGCTACACCTTC. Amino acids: CASSYGTLYGYTF.

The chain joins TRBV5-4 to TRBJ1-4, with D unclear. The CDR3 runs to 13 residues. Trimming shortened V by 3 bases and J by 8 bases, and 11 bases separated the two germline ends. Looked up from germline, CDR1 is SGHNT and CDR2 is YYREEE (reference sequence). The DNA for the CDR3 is TGTGCCAGCAGCTCGAGTGAGGTGGAAAAACTGTTTTTT. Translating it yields CASSSSEVEKLFF.

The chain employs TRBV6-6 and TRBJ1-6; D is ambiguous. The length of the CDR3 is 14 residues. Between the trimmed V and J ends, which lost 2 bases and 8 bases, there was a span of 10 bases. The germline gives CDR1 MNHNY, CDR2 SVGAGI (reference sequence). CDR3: CASSYTWGDSPLHF. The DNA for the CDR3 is TGTGCCAGCAGTTACACCTGGGGAGATTCACCCCTCCACTTT.

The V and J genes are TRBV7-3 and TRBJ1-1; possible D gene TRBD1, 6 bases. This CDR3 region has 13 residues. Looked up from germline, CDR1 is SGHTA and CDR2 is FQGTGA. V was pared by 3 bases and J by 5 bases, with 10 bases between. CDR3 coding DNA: TGTGCCAGCAGCTTTTCCGGACAGACTGAAGCTTTCTTT. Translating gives CASSFSGQTEAFF. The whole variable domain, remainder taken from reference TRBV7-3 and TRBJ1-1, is GAGVSQTPSNKVTEKGKYVELRCDPISGHTALYWYRQSLGQGPEFLIYFQGTGAADDSGLPNDRFFAVRPEGSVSTLKIQRTERGDSAVYLCASSFSGQTEAFFGQGTRLTVV.

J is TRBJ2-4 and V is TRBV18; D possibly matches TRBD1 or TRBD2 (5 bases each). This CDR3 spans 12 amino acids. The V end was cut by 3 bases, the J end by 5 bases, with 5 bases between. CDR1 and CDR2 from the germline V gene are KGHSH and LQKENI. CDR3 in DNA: TGTGCCAGCTCACCGGGGGAAAACATTCAGTACTTC. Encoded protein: CASSPGENIQYF.

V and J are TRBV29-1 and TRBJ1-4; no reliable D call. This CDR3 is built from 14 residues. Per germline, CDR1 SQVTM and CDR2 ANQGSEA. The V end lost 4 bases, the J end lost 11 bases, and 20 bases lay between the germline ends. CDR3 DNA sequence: TGCAGCGTTGGGGCGGACGTGGATGGAGGTAAACTGTTTTTT. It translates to CSVGADVDGGKLFF.

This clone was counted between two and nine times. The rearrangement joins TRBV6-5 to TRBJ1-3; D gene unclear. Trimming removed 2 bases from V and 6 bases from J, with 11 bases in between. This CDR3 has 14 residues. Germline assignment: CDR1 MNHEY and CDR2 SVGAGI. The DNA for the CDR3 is TGTGCCAGCAGTTACGCCGGGCACCAAAACACCATATATTTT. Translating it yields CASSYAGHQNTIYF.

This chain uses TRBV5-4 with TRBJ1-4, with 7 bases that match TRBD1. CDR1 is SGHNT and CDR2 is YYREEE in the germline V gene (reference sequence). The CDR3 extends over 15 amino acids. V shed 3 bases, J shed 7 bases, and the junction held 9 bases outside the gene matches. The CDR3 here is CASSSNRGGAEKLFF. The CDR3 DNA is TGTGCCAGCAGCTCAAACAGGGGAGGGGCTGAAAAACTGTTTTTT.

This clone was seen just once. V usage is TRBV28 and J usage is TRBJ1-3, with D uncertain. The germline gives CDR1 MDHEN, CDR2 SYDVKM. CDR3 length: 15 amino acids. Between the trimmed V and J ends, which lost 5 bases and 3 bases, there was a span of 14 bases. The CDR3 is CASSLDPSGGNTIYF. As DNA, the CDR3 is TGTGCCAGCAGTCTCGACCCCAGCGGTGGAAACACCATATATTTT.

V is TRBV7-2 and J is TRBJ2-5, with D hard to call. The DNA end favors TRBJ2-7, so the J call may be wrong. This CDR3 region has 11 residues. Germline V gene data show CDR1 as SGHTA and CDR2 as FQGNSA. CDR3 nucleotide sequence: TGTGCCAGCAGCCTGAGATACGAGCAGTACTTC. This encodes CASSLRYEQYF.

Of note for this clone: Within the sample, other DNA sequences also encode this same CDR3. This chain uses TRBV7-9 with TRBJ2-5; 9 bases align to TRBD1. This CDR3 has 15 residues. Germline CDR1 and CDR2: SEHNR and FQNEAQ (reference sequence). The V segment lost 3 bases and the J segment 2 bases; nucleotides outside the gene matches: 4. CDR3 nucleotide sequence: TGTGCCAGCAGCTTCGGGACAGGGCCTCAAGAGACCCAGTACTTC. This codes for CASSFGTGPQETQYF.